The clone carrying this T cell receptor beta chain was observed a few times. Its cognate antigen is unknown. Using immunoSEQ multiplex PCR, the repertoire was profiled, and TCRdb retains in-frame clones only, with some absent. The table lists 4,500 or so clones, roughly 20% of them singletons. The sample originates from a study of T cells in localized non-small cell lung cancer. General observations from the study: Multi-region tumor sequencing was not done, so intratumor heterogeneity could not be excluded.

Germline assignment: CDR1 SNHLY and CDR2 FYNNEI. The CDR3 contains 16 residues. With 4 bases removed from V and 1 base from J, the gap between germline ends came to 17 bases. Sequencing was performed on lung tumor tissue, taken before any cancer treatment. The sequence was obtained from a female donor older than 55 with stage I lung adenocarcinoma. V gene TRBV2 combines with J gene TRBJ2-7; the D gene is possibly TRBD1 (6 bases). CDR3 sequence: CASSGVTGKGSYEQYF. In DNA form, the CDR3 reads TGTGCCAGCAGTGGGGTTACAGGGAAGGGTTCCTACGAGCAGTACTTC.